This TCR beta chain is from a study of CD8+ T cells in alopecia areata. This clone was observed a few times. CDR1 is SGDLS and CDR2 is YYNGEE in the germline V gene. After removal of 3 bases from V and 7 bases from J, the junction contained 12 bases not matched to a gene. The CDR3 is 15 residues long. Sequencing relied on a cDNA template that was reverse transcribed from extracted RNA. Libraries were prepared by immunoSEQ multiplex PCR; TCRdb keeps only in-frame clonotypes and omits some of them. The sample lists some 150,000 clones, more than 45% occurring once. Source: CD8+ T cells sorted from blood, taken at week 0. This TCR was sampled from a human donor with alopecia areata. This chain connects TRBV9 to TRBJ1-1, with 7 bases identical to TRBD1. CDR3 amino acids: CASSANRDSRVEAFF. As DNA, the CDR3 is TGTGCCAGCAGCGCCAACCGGGACAGCCGGGTTGAAGCTTTCTTT.